Sequencing of this T cell receptor (beta chain) was carried out in a study of blood T cell repertoires in COVID-19. Study-wide background: From the United States, Italy and Spain came samples of acute and convalescent COVID-19.

This CDR3 is 14 amino acids long. Per germline, CDR1 LNHDA and CDR2 SQIVND (reference sequence). With 4 bases removed from V and 0 bases from J, the gap between germline ends came to 9 bases. Measured with immunoSEQ multiplex PCR; TCRdb has only the in-frame clones, and not every one. This sample yields 90,000 to 100,000 clones, of which around nine tenths are seen a single time; about 17% belongs to the top ten. Seattle patients were enrolled during active infection and followed longitudinally. The sequenced sample consisted of peripheral blood. V is TRBV19 and J is TRBJ1-2; no clear D. This TCR was sampled from a woman aged 60-75 years with COVID-19, enrolled during active disease. CDR3 residues: CASSKVQANYGYTF. DNA of the CDR3: TGTGCCAGTAGTAAAGTGCAGGCTAACTATGGCTACACCTTC.